This TCR beta chain was profiled in a study of blood T cell repertoires in COVID-19. Study overall: Samples representing acute and convalescent COVID-19 were sourced from the United States, Italy and Spain. T cells, B-cell-depleted T cells, or PBMCs provided the cDNA or gDNA that served as material.

CDR1 and CDR2 (germline): SGHRS, YFSETQ. CDR3 size: 14 residues. The V and J ends lost 4 bases and 8 bases, in that order; junction bases with no gene match: 9. This clone is a singleton in its sample. The method was immunoSEQ multiplex PCR; TCRdb's version includes in-frame clones alone and lacks a portion of them. Found here are roughly 290,000 clones, 70% to 90% of them singletons; the top ten hold 4.1%. J is TRBJ1-2 and V is TRBV5-1, with 9 bases identical to TRBD1. This TCR was recovered from a woman aged 50 to 65 with active or convalescent COVID-19. Sequencing was performed on peripheral blood. CDR3 region: CASSPGQGKAGYTF. The CDR3 coding sequence is TGCGCCAGCAGCCCCGGACAGGGGAAGGCGGGCTACACCTTC.